This T cell receptor beta chain was captured by sequencing in a study of control samples from healthy donors and cancer patients. The data were produced by immunoSEQ multiplex PCR, yet TCRdb's version contains in-frame clones alone and is incomplete. The sample records about 110,000 clones, approximately 91% being singletons. This clonotype was obtained from a woman aged 18-29 years in good health. The sequenced sample consisted of blood.

The CDR3 DNA follows: TGTGCCTGGAGGGTGGGACAGAAAAATTCACCCCTCCACTTT. The encoded protein is CAWRVGQKNSPLHF. The rearrangement links TRBV30 to TRBJ1-6; TRBD1 aligns across 7 bases. The CDR3 has 14 residues. The germline V gene encodes CDR1 GTSNPN and CDR2 SVGIG (reference sequence). Trimming cost V 3 bases and J 7 bases; bases outside gene matches: 6. Using reference TRBV30 and TRBJ1-6 for the parts outside the CDR3, the full variable domain is SQTIHQWPATLVQPVGSPLSLECTVEGTSNPNLYWYRQAAGRGLQLLFYSVGIGQISSEVPQNLSASRPQDRQFILSSKKLLLSDSGFYLCAWRVGQKNSPLHFGNGTRLTVT.